This T cell receptor beta chain was recovered during a study of identical twins. Study outcomes and limitations: Conclusions relied on cross-sectional statistical analysis, not following the same donors. Excess sharing between twins was weaker in beta out-of-frame sequences. Fewer insertions marked abundant cord blood beta clonotypes; young adult naive trended weakly, memory not at all.

TCRdb re-derived calls from the 5' RACE reads in MiXCR, one entry per CDR3 protein. This table holds roughly 220,000 distinct CDR3 sequences, over 5.5% found once. This clonotype occurred a few times. Its antigen is not known. The germline V gene encodes CDR1 SGHRS and CDR2 YFSETQ. Trimming cost V 0 bases and J 4 bases, with 11 bases left between them. The CDR3 runs to 14 residues. This same sample was also taken into another study, of T cells expressing NK-cell markers. As reported in that work: Repertoire data for TCR beta were derived from sorted T cells (CD3+CD56+NKG2C+, CD3+CD56+NKG2C- and CD3+CD56-NKG2C+).

The source material was CD8+ T cells sorted from blood. The chain employs TRBV5-1 and TRBJ2-7; D remains ambiguous. This sequence originates from a woman younger than 30 in good health. Written as DNA, the CDR3 is TGCGCCAGCAGCTTGGTTGGTCATTATTACGAGCAGTACTTC. The encoded protein is CASSLVGHYYEQYF.